The T cell receptor (beta chain) under discussion was sequenced for a study of T cells after yellow fever vaccination. MiXCR, run by TCRdb on the 5' RACE reads, gives a single entry per CDR3 protein. The profile shows some 560,000 distinct CDR3 sequences, 15% to 20% of them singletons. The V gene's germline CDR1 is DFQATT and CDR2 SNEGSKA (reference sequence). V was pared by 6 bases and J by 5 bases, with 10 bases of the junction left unmatched. The CDR3 length is 15 residues. The source material was PBMCs, sampled 15 days after the yellow fever booster vaccination. The gene calls are TRBV20-1 and TRBJ2-5, with 12 bases identical to TRBD1. This clonotype was obtained from a man aged 30 to 39 who received the YFV17D yellow fever vaccine. CDR3 amino acids: CSASPRDRGQETQYF. The DNA of the CDR3 is TGCAGTGCCAGCCCCCGGGACAGGGGGCAGGAGACCCAGTACTTC.